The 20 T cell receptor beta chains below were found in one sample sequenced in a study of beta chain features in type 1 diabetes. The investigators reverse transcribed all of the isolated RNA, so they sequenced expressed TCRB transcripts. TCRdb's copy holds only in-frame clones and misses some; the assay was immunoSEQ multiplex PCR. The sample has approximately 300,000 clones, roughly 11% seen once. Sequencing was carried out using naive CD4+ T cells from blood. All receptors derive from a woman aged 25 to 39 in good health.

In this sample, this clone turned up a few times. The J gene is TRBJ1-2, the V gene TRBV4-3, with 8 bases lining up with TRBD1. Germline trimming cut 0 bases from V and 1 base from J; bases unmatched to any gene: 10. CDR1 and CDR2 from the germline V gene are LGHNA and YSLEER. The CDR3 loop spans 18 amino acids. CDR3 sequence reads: CASSQDVQGTGYNYGYTF. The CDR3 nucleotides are TGCGCCAGCAGCCAAGACGTCCAGGGGACAGGATATAACTATGGCTACACCTTC.

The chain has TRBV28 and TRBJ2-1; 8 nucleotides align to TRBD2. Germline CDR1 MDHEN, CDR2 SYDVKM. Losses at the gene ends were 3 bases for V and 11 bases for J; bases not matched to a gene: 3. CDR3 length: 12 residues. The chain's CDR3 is CASSLVAGQQFF. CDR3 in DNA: TGTGCCAGCAGTTTGGTAGCGGGACAGCAGTTCTTC.

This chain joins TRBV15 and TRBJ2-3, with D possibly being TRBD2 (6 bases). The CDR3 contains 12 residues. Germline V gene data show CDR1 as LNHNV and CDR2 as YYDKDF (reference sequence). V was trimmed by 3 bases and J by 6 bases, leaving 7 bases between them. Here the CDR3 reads CATSSGGDTQYF. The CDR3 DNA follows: TGTGCCACCAGCAGCGGAGGGGATACGCAGTATTTT.

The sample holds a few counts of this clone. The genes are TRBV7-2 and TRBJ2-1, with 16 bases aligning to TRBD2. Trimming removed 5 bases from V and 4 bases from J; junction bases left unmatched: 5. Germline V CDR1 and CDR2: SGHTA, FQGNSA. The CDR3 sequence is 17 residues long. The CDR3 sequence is CASSLPGLAGGYNEQFF. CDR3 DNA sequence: TGTGCCAGCAGCCTGCCGGGACTAGCGGGAGGGTACAATGAGCAGTTCTTC.

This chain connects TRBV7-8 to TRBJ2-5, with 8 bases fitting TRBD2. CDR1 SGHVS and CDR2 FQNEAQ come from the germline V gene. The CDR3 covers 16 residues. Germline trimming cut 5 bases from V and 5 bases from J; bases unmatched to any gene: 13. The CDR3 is CASSPGRGRGGETQYF. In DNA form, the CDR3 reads TGTGCCAGCAGCCCCGGGAGGGGGAGGGGTGGGGAGACCCAGTACTTC.

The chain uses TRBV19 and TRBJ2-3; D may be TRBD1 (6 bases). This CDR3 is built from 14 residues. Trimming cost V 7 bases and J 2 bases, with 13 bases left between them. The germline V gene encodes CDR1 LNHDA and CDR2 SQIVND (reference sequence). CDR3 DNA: TGTGCCAGTACAAAAGGACAGACCACAGATACGCAGTATTTT. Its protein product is CASTKGQTTDTQYF.

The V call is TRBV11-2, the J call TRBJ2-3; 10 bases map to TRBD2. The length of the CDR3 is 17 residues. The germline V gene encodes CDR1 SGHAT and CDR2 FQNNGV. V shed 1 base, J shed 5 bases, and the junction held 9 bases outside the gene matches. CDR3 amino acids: CASSLVGLAGAKDTQYF. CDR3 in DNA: TGTGCCAGCAGCTTAGTAGGTCTAGCGGGAGCCAAAGATACGCAGTATTTT. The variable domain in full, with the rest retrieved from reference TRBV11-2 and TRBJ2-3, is EAGVAQSPRYKIIEKRQSVAFWCNPISGHATLYWYQQILGQGPKLLIQFQNNGVVDDSQLPKDRFSAERLKGVDSTLKIQPAKLEDSAVYLCASSLVGLAGAKDTQYFGPGTRLTVL.

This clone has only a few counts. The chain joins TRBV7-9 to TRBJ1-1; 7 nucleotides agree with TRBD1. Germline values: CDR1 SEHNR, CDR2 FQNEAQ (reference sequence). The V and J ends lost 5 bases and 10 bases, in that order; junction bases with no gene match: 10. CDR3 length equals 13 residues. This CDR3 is CASSLGTALRAFF. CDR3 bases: TGTGCCAGCAGCCTCGGGACAGCCCTACGAGCTTTCTTT.

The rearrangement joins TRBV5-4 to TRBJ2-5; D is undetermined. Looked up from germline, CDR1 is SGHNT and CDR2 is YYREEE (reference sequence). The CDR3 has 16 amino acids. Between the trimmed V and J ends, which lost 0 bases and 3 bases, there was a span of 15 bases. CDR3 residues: CASSLAGLPLEETQYF. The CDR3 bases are TGTGCCAGCAGCTTGGCCGGTCTTCCCCTGGAAGAGACCCAGTACTTC.

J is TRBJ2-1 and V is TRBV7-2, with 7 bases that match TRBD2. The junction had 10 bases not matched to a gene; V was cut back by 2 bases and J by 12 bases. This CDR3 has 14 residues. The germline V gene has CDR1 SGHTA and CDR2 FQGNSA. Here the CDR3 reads CASSLLGRENTQFF. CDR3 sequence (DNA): TGTGCCAGCAGCTTATTAGGGCGGGAGAATACGCAGTTCTTC.

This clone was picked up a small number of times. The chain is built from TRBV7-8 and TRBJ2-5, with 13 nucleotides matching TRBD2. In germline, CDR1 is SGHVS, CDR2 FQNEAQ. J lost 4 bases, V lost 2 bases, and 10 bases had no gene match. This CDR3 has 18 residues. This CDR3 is CASSLSLAGGPRGETQYF. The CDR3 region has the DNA TGTGCCAGCAGCTTATCACTAGCGGGAGGGCCGAGAGGAGAGACCCAGTACTTC.

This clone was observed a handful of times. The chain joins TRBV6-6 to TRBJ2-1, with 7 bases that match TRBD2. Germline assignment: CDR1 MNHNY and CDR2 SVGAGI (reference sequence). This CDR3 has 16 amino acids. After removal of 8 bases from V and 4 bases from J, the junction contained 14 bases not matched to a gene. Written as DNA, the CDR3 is TGTGCCAGCTCCTTACTGGGGGGGATCCAGTACAATGAGCAGTTCTTC. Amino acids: CASSLLGGIQYNEQFF.

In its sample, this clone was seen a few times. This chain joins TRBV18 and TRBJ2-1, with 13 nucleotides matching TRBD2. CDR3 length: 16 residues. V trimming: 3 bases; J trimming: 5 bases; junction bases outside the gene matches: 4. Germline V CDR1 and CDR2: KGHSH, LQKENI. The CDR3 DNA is TGTGCCAGCTCACCGGGACTAGCGGGATCGGACAATGAGCAGTTCTTC. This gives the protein CASSPGLAGSDNEQFF. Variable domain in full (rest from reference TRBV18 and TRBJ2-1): NAGVMQNPRHLVRRRGQEARLRCSPMKGHSHVYWYRQLPEEGLKFMVYLQKENIIDESGMPKERFSAEFPKEGPSILRIQQVVRGDSAAYFCASSPGLAGSDNEQFFGPGTRLTVL.

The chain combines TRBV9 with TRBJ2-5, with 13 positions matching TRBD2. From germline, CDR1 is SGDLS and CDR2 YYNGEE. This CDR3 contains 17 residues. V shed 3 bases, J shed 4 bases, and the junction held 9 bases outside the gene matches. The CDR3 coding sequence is TGTGCCAGCAGCGCCCTTACTAGCGGGAGGGCCTTAGAGACCCAGTACTTC. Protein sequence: CASSALTSGRALETQYF.

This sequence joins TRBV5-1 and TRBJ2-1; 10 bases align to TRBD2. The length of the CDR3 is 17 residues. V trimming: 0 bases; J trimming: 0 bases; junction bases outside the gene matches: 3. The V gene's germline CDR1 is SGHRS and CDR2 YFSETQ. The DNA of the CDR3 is TGCGCCAGCAGCTTGGTGGCTAGCGGGAGCTCCTACAATGAGCAGTTCTTC. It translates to CASSLVASGSSYNEQFF.

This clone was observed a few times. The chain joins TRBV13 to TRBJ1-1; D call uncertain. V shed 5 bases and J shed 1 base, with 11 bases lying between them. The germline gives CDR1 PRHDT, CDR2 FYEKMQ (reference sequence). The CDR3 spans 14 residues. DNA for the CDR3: TGTGCCAGCAGCCCGGGTGCGAAGAACACTGAAGCTTTCTTT. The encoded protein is CASSPGAKNTEAFF.

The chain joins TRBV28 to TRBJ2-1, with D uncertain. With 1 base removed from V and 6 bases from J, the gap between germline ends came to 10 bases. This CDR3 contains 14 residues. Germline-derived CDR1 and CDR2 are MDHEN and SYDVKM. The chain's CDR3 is CASSLLSGGNEQFF. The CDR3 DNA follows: TGTGCCAGCAGTTTATTGAGTGGCGGCAATGAGCAGTTCTTC. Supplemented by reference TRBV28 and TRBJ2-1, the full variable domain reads DVKVTQSSRYLVKRTGEKVFLECVQDMDHENMFWYRQDPGLGLRLIYFSYDVKMKEKGDIPEGYSVSREKKERFSLILESASTNQTSMYLCASSLLSGGNEQFFGPGTRLTVL.

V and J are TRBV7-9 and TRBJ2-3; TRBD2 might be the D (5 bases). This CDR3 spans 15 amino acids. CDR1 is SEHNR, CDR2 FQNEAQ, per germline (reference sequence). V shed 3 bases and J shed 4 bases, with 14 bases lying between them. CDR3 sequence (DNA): TGTGCCAGCAGCTTCAATCTGGGAGTGGCAGATACGCAGTATTTT. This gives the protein CASSFNLGVADTQYF. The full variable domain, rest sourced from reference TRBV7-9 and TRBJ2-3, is DTGVSQNPRHKITKRGQNVTFRCDPISEHNRLYWYRQTLGQGPEFLTYFQNEAQLEKSRLLSDRFSAERPKGSFSTLEIQRTEQGDSAMYLCASSFNLGVADTQYFGPGTRLTVL.

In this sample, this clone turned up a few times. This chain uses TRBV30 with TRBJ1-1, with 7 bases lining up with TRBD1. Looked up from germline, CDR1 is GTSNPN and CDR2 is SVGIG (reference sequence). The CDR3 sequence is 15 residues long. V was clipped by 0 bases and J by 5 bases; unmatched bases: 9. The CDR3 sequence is CAWSVSMGTATEAFF. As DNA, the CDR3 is TGTGCCTGGAGTGTAAGTATGGGGACAGCGACTGAAGCTTTCTTT.

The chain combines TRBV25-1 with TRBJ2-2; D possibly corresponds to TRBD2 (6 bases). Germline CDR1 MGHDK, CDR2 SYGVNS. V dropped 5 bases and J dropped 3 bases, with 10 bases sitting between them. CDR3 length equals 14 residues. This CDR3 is CASSPGLHTGELFF. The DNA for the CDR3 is TGTGCCAGCAGTCCGGGACTCCACACCGGGGAGCTGTTTTTT.